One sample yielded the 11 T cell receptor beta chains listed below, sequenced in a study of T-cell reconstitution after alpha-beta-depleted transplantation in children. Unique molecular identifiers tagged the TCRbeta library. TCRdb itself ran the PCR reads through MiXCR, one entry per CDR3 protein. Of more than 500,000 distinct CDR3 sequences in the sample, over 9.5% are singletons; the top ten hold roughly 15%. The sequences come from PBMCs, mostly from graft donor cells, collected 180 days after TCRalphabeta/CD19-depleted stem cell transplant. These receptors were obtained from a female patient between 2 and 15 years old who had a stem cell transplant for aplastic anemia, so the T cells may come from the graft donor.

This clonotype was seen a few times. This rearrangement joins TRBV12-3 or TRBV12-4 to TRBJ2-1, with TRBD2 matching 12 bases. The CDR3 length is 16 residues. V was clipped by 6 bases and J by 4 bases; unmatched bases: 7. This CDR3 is CASSLMGTSGYNEQFF. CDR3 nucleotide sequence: TGTGCCAGCAGCTTAATGGGGACTAGCGGGTACAATGAGCAGTTCTTC.

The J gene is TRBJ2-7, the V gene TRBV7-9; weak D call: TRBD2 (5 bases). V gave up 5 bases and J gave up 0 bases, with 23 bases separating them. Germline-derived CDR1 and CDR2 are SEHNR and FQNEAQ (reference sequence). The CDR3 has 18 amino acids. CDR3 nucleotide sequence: TGTGCCAGCAGCCCTACCGGACCCTCGGAAACTAGCTCCTACGAGCAGTACTTC. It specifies CASSPTGPSETSSYEQYF.

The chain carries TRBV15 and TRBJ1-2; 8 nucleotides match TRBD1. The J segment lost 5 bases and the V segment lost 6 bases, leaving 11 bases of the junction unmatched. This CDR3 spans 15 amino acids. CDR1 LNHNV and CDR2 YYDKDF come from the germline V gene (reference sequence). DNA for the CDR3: TGTGCCACCAGTTGGACAGGGAATCCGCAGTATGGCTACACCTTC. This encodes CATSWTGNPQYGYTF.

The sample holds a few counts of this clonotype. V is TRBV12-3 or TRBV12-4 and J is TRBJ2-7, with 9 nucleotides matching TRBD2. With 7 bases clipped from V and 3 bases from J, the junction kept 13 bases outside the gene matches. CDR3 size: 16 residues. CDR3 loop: CASTLSSPSGNYEQYV. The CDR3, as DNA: TGTGCCAGCACCCTAAGCTCCCCTAGCGGGAACTACGAGCAGTACGTC.

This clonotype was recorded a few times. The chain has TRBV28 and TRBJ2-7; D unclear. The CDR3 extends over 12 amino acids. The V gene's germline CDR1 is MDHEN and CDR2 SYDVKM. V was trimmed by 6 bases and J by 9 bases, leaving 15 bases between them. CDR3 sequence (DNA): TGTGCCAGCAGCAACTTTCTTGGGTCGCAGTACTTC. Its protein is CASSNFLGSQYF.

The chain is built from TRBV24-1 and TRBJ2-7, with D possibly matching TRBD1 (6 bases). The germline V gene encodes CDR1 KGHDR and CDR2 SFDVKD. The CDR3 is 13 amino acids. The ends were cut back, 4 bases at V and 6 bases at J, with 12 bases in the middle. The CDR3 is CATSELQGSEQYF. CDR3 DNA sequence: TGTGCCACCAGTGAATTACAGGGCAGCGAGCAGTACTTC.

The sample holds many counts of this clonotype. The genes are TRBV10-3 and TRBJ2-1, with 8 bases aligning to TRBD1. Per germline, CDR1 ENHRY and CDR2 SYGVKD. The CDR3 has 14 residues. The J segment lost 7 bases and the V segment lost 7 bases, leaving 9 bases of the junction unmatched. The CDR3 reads CAIMPTGGNNEQFF. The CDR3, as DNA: TGTGCCATCATGCCAACAGGGGGGAATAATGAGCAGTTCTTC.

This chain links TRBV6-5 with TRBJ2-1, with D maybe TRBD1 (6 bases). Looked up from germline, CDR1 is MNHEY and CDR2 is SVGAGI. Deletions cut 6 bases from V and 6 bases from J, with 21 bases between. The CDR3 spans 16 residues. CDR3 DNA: TGTGCCAGCAGGTACACAGGGAAAAAGAGGGTCAATGAGCAGTTCTTC. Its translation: CASRYTGKKRVNEQFF.

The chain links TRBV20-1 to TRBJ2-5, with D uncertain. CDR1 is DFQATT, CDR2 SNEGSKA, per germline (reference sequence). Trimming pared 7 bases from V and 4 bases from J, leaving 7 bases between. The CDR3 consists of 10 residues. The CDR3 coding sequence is TGCAGTGGGGGTTCAGAGACCCAGTACTTC. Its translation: CSGGSETQYF.

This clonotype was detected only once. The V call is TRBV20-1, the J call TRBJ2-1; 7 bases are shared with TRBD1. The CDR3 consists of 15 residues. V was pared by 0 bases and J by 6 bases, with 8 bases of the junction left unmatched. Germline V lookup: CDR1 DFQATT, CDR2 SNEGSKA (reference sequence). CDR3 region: CSARDGTVGPNEQFF. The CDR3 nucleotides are TGCAGTGCTAGAGATGGGACAGTTGGCCCCAATGAGCAGTTCTTC.

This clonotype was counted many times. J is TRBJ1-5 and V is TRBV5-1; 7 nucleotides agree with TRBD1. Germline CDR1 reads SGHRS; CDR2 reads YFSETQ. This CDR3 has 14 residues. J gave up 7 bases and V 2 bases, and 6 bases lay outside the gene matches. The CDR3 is CASSFTGAGQPQHF. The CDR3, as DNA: TGCGCCAGCAGCTTTACAGGGGCCGGGCAGCCCCAGCATTTT.